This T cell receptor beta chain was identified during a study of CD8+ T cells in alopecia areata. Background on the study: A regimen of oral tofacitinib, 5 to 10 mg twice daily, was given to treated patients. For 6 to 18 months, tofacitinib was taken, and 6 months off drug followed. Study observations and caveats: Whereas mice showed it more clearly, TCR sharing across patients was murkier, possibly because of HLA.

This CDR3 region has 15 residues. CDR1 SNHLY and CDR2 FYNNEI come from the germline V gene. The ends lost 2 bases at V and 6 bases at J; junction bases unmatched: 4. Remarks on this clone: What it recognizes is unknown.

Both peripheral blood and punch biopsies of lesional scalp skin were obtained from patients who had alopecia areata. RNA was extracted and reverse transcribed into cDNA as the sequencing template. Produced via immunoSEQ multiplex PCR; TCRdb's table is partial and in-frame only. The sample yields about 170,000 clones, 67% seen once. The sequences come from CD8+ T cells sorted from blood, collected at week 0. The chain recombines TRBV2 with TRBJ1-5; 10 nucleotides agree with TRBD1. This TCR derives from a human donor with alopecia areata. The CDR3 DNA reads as TGTGCCAGCAGTGAATCGGGACAGGGGACTCAGCCCCAGCATTTT. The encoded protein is CASSESGQGTQPQHF.